One TCR beta chain is described in this entry. Its specificity is unknown. The sample is drawn from a study of lymphopenia after photon versus proton radiotherapy. The assay was immunoSEQ multiplex PCR, and TCRdb's table has in-frame clones only and misses some. The profile shows about 70,000 clones, around 92% of them singletons. Study-level results: After lymphocyte nadir, photon-treated repertoires showed oligoclonal expansion, especially CD8+ Temra. Proton therapy kept repertoires fairly stable, unlike photons, which gained effector/memory cells. In patients who died, overall survival fell as post-nadir TCR diversity dropped more.

Germline lookup yields CDR1 SGHRS and CDR2 YFSETQ. The CDR3 is made up of 17 amino acids. V was cut by 4 bases and J by 1 base, with 21 bases left in between. The receptor comes from a woman aged 40 to 55 with cholangiocarcinoma. The sample in question was peripheral blood, obtained from a patient treated with photon-based radiotherapy. The chain has TRBV5-1 and TRBJ2-7; D possibly corresponds to TRBD1 (6 bases). In DNA, the CDR3 is TGCGCCAGCAGCGTCAGTACCGGGACAACCGGATCCTACGAGCAGTACTTC. It is translated as CASSVSTGTTGSYEQYF.